Sequencing of this T cell receptor (beta chain) was carried out in a study of vaccination and CD4 T cells after COVID-19. Study findings and constraints: Median SARS-CoV-2-reactive clonotype numbers rose nonsignificantly, about 21 to 38.

Remarks on this clonotype: The target antigen is unknown.

There are 15 residues in the CDR3. Trimming took 2 bases from V and 4 from J, leaving 15 bases between them. Germline CDR1 SGHTA, CDR2 FQGTGA. Cultured CD4+ T-cell DNA underwent Oncomine TCR Beta short-read sequencing. Via MiXCR, TCRdb re-called the PCR reads, giving one row per CDR3 protein. Of about 15,000 distinct CDR3 sequences listed, 40% to 60% are singletons. Treatment specified: approximately 11-day PBMC culture with coronavirus spike peptide pools or control peptides (ViraFEST assay). The authors cultured fewer than 2.5 million PBMCs per well with about 10 IU/ml IL-2 and approximately 10 ug/ml peptide pools.

The J gene is TRBJ2-7, the V gene TRBV7-3; D is perhaps TRBD2 (6 bases). The clonotype comes from a human donor who had recovered from COVID-19. The material sequenced was CD4+ T cells from blood, cultured in vitro. CDR3 protein: CASSLFGGAGYEQYF. The CDR3 nucleotides read TGTGCCAGCAGCTTATTTGGGGGTGCGGGGTACGAGCAGTACTTC. The whole variable domain, filled in from reference TRBV7-3 and TRBJ2-7, reads GAGVSQTPSNKVTEKGKYVELRCDPISGHTALYWYRQSLGQGPEFLIYFQGTGAADDSGLPNDRFFAVRPEGSVSTLKIQRTERGDSAVYLCASSLFGGAGYEQYFGPGTRLTVT.